These T cell receptor beta chains were read from a single sample in a study of blood T cell repertoires in COVID-19. The assay was immunoSEQ multiplex PCR, and TCRdb's table has in-frame clones only and misses some. The sample has 200,000 to 300,000 clones; approximately 86% are singletons. The specimen sequenced was PBMCs or T cells enriched from blood (not recorded which). The receptor set was obtained from a woman aged 40-49 years with acute COVID-19. The CDR3 runs from the conserved cysteine through the conserved F or W. Fields, in order: CDR3 DNA, CDR3 protein, J gene, V gene, clone size, D gene. A D gene is named only where the DNA matches it firmly. Size tells how often a clone was seen (once, few, many) or the class of an expanded clone, and some rows leave it out.

TGCGCCAGCAGCGCAGCCGGGACAGGGGGCTACGAGCAGTACTTC,CASSAAGTGGYEQYF,TRBJ2-7,TRBV10-1,-,TRBD1
TGTGCCAGCAGCTTGGACAGCCGGGCTGAAGCTTTCTTT,CASSLDSRAEAFF,TRBJ1-1,TRBV7-8,-,-
TGTGCCAGCAGCGTCCTGGGGGCGGCCTCGGACTATGGCTACACCTTC,CASSVLGAASDYGYTF,TRBJ1-2,TRBV2,-,-
TGCAGCGTTTTGCCCACGCGCGGCGGTGACAAAAACATTCAGTACTTC,CSVLPTRGGDKNIQYF,TRBJ2-4,TRBV29-1,-,-
TGTGCCACCAGAGGAGGGGAGGGAACTGAAGCTTTCTTT,CATRGGEGTEAFF,TRBJ1-1,TRBV19,-,-
TGTGCCAGCAGTGAAGAGACAGGGAATGAGGCAGATACGCAGTATTTT,CASSEETGNEADTQYF,TRBJ2-3,TRBV25-1,-,TRBD1
TGTGCCAGCAGCCCAGGGACTAGCAGGATCACAGATACGCAGTATTTT,CASSPGTSRITDTQYF,TRBJ2-3,TRBV5-4,-,TRBD2
TGTGCCAGTCGCCTAGGGACAGGGGAGGTCTATGGCTACACCTTC,CASRLGTGEVYGYTF,TRBJ1-2,TRBV19,-,TRBD1
TGCAGTGCTAGTGGCCCTGGGGGACAGGGGAACACTGAAGCTTTCTTT,CSASGPGGQGNTEAFF,TRBJ1-1,TRBV20-1,-,TRBD1
TGTGCCAGCACCCTAATACAGGGTGAAGCTTTCTTT,CASTLIQGEAFF,TRBJ1-1,TRBV9,few,-
TGTGCCACCTGGGACAGCCTTAATGCAACTAATGAAAAACTGTTTTTT,CATWDSLNATNEKLFF,TRBJ1-4,TRBV24-1,-,TRBD1
TGCGCCAGCAGCTCGGGGGGGAGCAATCAGCCCCAGCATTTT,CASSSGGSNQPQHF,TRBJ1-5,TRBV5-1,-,-
TGCGCCAGCGAACAGGGGGCGTTTTTGAATGAGCAGTTCTTC,CASEQGAFLNEQFF,TRBJ2-1,TRBV5-1,-,TRBD1
TGTGCCAGCAGGGCTACTAGCGGGAACACCGGGGAGCTGTTTTTT,CASRATSGNTGELFF,TRBJ2-2,TRBV2,-,TRBD2
TGTGCCAGCAGTTTGAGTAGCAATGAGCAGTTCTTC,CASSLSSNEQFF,TRBJ2-1,TRBV12-3/TRBV12-4,few,-
TGTGCCAATCAAGGGGATCTTCTAAACTATGGCTACACCTTC,CANQGDLLNYGYTF,TRBJ1-2,TRBV5-3,few,-
TGTGCCAGCAGTTTACAACAGGAGTACAATGAGCAGTTCTTC,CASSLQQEYNEQFF,TRBJ2-1,TRBV28,-,-
TGCGCCAGCAGCTTGGCCGGGGGATCTGGAAACACCATATATTTT,CASSLAGGSGNTIYF,TRBJ1-3,TRBV5-1,-,-
TGTGCCAGCAGTTCGAAATGGACTAGCGGCTACTACGAGCAGTACTTC,CASSSKWTSGYYEQYF,TRBJ2-7,TRBV27,-,TRBD2
TGTGCCAGCAGCCATAACGAGGAGCAGTACTTC,CASSHNEEQYF,TRBJ2-7,TRBV21-1,-,-
TGTGCCAGCAGCACCTTTGCGGGAGACGCAGATACGCAGTATTTT,CASSTFAGDADTQYF,TRBJ2-3,TRBV7-9,-,TRBD2
TGTGCCACCAGCAGAGTACTGGCGGGAGGGCCGGGCGAGCAGTTCTTC,CATSRVLAGGPGEQFF,TRBJ2-1,TRBV15,-,TRBD2
TGTGCCAGCAGTGATCCCGCTCCAACTGCAACTAATGAAAAACTGTTTTTT,CASSDPAPTATNEKLFF,TRBJ1-4,TRBV25-1,-,-
TGCAGTGCTAGTTTAACTACCCCTGCCTACGAGCAGTACTTC,CSASLTTPAYEQYF,TRBJ2-7,TRBV20-1,-,-
TGTGCCAGCAGTGCGGGGTATGGCTACACCTTC,CASSAGYGYTF,TRBJ1-2,TRBV25-1,-,-
TGTGCCAGCAGCTCACCCGGGACAGGAGCTAATCAGCCCCAGCATTTT,CASSSPGTGANQPQHF,TRBJ1-5,TRBV9,-,TRBD1
TGTGCCAGCAGTTTAGCTCAGGGTAGCACTGAAGCTTTCTTT,CASSLAQGSTEAFF,TRBJ1-1,TRBV5-5,-,-